These 27 T cell receptor beta chains originate from one sample sequenced in a study of cytomegalovirus exposure and HLA in healthy donors. A multiplex PCR was run with 60 Vbeta primers and 13 Jbeta primers. The method was immunoSEQ multiplex PCR; TCRdb's version includes in-frame clones alone and lacks a portion of them. The table lists roughly 79,000 clones, roughly 72% of them singletons. The specimen sequenced was PBMCs. Receptor source: a woman in her forties or fifties in good health and CMV-seropositive.

This sequence joins TRBV14 and TRBJ1-1, with D unclear. The CDR3 loop spans 12 amino acids. Germline V gene sequence: CDR1 SGHDN, CDR2 FVKESK. V was pared by 0 bases and J by 7 bases, with 6 bases between. This CDR3 is CASSQDGSEAFF. CDR3 DNA: TGTGCCAGCAGCCAAGATGGGAGTGAAGCTTTCTTT.

The chain joins TRBV7-8 to TRBJ1-2; D is perhaps TRBD1 (6 bases). CDR1 and CDR2 (germline): SGHVS, FQNEAQ. There are 16 residues in the CDR3. Trimming pared 1 base from V and 4 bases from J, leaving 16 bases between. CDR3 nucleotides: TGTGCCAGCAGCTTAGTTAGGCTACAGGGCAGCTATGGCTACACCTTC. This gives the protein CASSLVRLQGSYGYTF.

This clone was counted only a few times. The chain combines TRBV6-5 with TRBJ1-2; 9 bases map to TRBD1. Germline assignment: CDR1 MNHEY and CDR2 SVGAGI. Germline trimming cut 5 bases from V and 6 bases from J; bases unmatched to any gene: 10. The CDR3 is 15 residues long. The CDR3 region has the DNA TGTGCCAGCAGTCCCACCACAGGGGGCCACCATGGCTACACCTTC. This codes for CASSPTTGGHHGYTF.

The V gene is TRBV2, the J gene TRBJ2-5, with 9 bases lining up with TRBD2. The J call is in doubt because the DNA end fits TRBJ2-7 better. The CDR3 covers 15 residues. The germline gives CDR1 SNHLY, CDR2 FYNNEI. The CDR3 is CASSEALLAGYEQYF. The CDR3 nucleotides read TGTGCCAGCAGTGAAGCGCTACTAGCGGGCTACGAGCAGTACTTC.

This sequence joins TRBV19 and TRBJ2-1; 7 nucleotides agree with TRBD2. This CDR3 spans 16 amino acids. V was pared by 6 bases and J by 7 bases, with 15 bases of the junction left unmatched. Germline loops: CDR1 LNHDA, CDR2 SQIVND (reference sequence). In DNA form, the CDR3 reads TGTGCCAGTAGCGACATATACGGCGGGAGTACGAATGAGCAGTTCTTC. Encoded protein: CASSDIYGGSTNEQFF.

CDR3 bases: TGTGCCAGCAGCTCTTTCACAGATACGCAGTATTTT. This codes for CASSSFTDTQYF. The chain employs TRBV7-9 and TRBJ2-3; D not resolved. The CDR3 spans 12 residues. V was cut by 4 bases and J by 2 bases, with 4 bases left in between. CDR1 and CDR2 from the germline V gene are SEHNR and FQNEAQ (reference sequence).

The CDR3 region is CASSVEYTDEQFF. The CDR3 DNA reads as TGTGCCAGCAGTGTAGAGTATACCGATGAGCAGTTCTTC. The chain has TRBV2 and TRBJ2-1, with D uncertain. From germline, CDR1 is SNHLY and CDR2 FYNNEI. CDR3 length equals 13 residues. V lost 4 bases to trimming and J lost 8 bases, with 12 bases between them.

The J gene is TRBJ2-1, the V gene TRBV15, with a possible D match to TRBD2 (6 bases). V was pared by 0 bases and J by 2 bases, with 14 bases between. There are 17 residues in the CDR3. Germline V lookup: CDR1 LNHNV, CDR2 YYDKDF (reference sequence). CDR3 protein: CATSREGGKGTYNEQFF. The CDR3 bases are TGTGCCACCAGCAGAGAGGGGGGTAAGGGGACCTACAATGAGCAGTTCTTC.

This clone was counted a few times. The gene calls are TRBV9 and TRBJ2-2, with TRBD1 matching over 8 bases. Germline-derived CDR1 and CDR2 are SGDLS and YYNGEE. The CDR3 runs to 16 residues. The V segment lost 4 bases and the J segment 5 bases; nucleotides outside the gene matches: 10. The CDR3 reads CASSRDPTGGTGELFF. The DNA for the CDR3 is TGTGCCAGCAGCAGGGACCCCACAGGGGGTACCGGGGAGCTGTTTTTT.

V gene TRBV28 combines with J gene TRBJ2-6, with 10 bases that match TRBD1. The CDR3 contains 17 residues. Trimming cost V 7 bases and J 3 bases; bases outside gene matches: 9. CDR1 and CDR2 (germline): MDHEN, SYDVKM. CDR3 sequence reads: CASTNRQGAVGANVLTF. CDR3 in DNA: TGTGCCAGCACAAATAGACAGGGGGCAGTTGGGGCCAACGTCCTGACTTTC.

V usage is TRBV5-4 and J usage is TRBJ2-3, with 9 bases fitting TRBD1. Trimming cost V 9 bases and J 4 bases; bases outside gene matches: 6. This CDR3 comprises 13 residues. Per germline, CDR1 SGHNT and CDR2 YYREEE (reference sequence). The CDR3 loop reads CATLGQGSDTQYF. In DNA form, the CDR3 reads TGTGCCACTTTGGGACAGGGATCAGATACGCAGTATTTT.

This clone is a singleton in its sample. V gene TRBV19 combines with J gene TRBJ2-1, with TRBD2 identical over 8 bases. The germline gives CDR1 LNHDA, CDR2 SQIVND (reference sequence). The CDR3 extends over 14 amino acids. Unmatched junction bases numbered 7, after V lost 3 bases and J lost 9 bases. The CDR3, as DNA: TGTGCCAGTAGTATCGAACGCCGGGGGGGTGAGCAGTTCTTC. This gives the protein CASSIERRGGEQFF.

The V call is TRBV30, the J call TRBJ1-1; a weak D match, TRBD1 (6 bases). CDR3 length: 13 amino acids. Trimming removed 3 bases at V and 1 base at J, with 9 bases between. CDR1 is GTSNPN, CDR2 SVGIG, per germline (reference sequence). This CDR3 reads CAWRQGPNTEAFF. As DNA, the CDR3 is TGTGCCTGGAGACAGGGACCGAACACTGAAGCTTTCTTT. The full variable domain, in which reference TRBV30 and TRBJ1-1 provide the parts outside the CDR3, is SQTIHQWPATLVQPVGSPLSLECTVEGTSNPNLYWYRQAAGRGLQLLFYSVGIGQISSEVPQNLSASRPQDRQFILSSKKLLLSDSGFYLCAWRQGPNTEAFFGQGTRLTVV.

This clone was detected only once. The rearrangement joins TRBV10-3 to TRBJ1-2, with D possibly matching TRBD1 (5 bases). Germline CDR1 and CDR2: ENHRY and SYGVKD. V lost 2 bases and J lost 3, with 7 bases in between. The CDR3 has 13 residues. CDR3 in amino acids: CAISETGYYGYTF. The CDR3 nucleotides read TGTGCCATCAGTGAGACAGGCTACTATGGCTACACCTTC.

The chain carries TRBV30 and TRBJ1-5, with TRBD1 matching over 8 bases. The length of the CDR3 is 14 residues. The J segment lost 2 bases and the V segment lost 4 bases, leaving 4 bases of the junction unmatched. Germline V CDR1 and CDR2: GTSNPN, SVGIG (reference sequence). The CDR3 region is CAWNSGQGNQPQHF. The CDR3 bases are TGTGCCTGGAATTCGGGACAGGGCAATCAGCCCCAGCATTTT.

This sequence joins TRBV30 and TRBJ1-4, with D possibly TRBD1 on 6 matching bases. CDR3 length: 16 residues. CDR1 GTSNPN and CDR2 SVGIG come from the germline V gene (reference sequence). V lost 0 bases, J lost 10 bases, and 21 bases lay in between. The CDR3 loop is CAWSVPRGGRLGKLFF. CDR3 sequence (DNA): TGTGCCTGGAGTGTACCCCGCGGGGGGCGCTTGGGAAAACTGTTTTTT.

This chain uses TRBV6-5 with TRBJ2-5; 8 bases line up with TRBD1. The DNA end is more similar to TRBJ2-7, so the J call may be wrong. Germline V gene lookup returns CDR1 MNHEY and CDR2 SVGAGI. The CDR3 has 15 amino acids. The chain's CDR3 is CASSFGQGPSYEQYF. The CDR3 nucleotides are TGTGCCAGCAGTTTCGGACAGGGTCCTTCCTACGAGCAGTACTTC.

The gene calls are TRBV4-2 and TRBJ2-7, with TRBD2 identical over 16 bases. Per germline, CDR1 LGHNA and CDR2 YNFKEQ. The CDR3 consists of 18 residues. The ends lost 4 bases at V and 7 bases at J; junction bases unmatched: 13. For the CDR3, the DNA is TGTGCCAGCAGCCCGTACTCCGGGACTAGCGGGAGGGCCGTTGAGCAGTACTTC. Residues: CASSPYSGTSGRAVEQYF.

CDR3 protein: CASSPQQNYGYTF. As DNA, the CDR3 is TGTGCCAGCTCACCACAACAGAACTATGGCTACACCTTC. The rearrangement uses TRBV18 and TRBJ1-2; D gene uncertain. In germline, CDR1 is KGHSH, CDR2 LQKENI. The CDR3 consists of 13 residues. V was pared by 1 base and J by 2 bases, with 5 bases between.

This rearrangement joins TRBV4-1 to TRBJ1-2, with D perhaps TRBD1 (6 bases). The CDR3 length is 17 residues. The V gene's germline CDR1 is MGHRA and CDR2 YSYEKL. V lost 4 bases to trimming and J lost 8 bases, with 26 bases between them. This CDR3 reads CASSPERLGTVRGGYTF. Here the CDR3 DNA reads TGCGCCAGCAGCCCAGAACGGTTGGGGACCGTCAGGGGCGGCTACACCTTC.

This clone was seen only a few times. In nucleotides, the CDR3 is TGTGCCAGCAGCCAAGAAGCTAGCTTTTACGAGCAGTACTTC. Its protein product is CASSQEASFYEQYF. The chain is built from TRBV4-2 and TRBJ2-7; possible D gene TRBD2, 5 bases. Germline CDR1 LGHNA, CDR2 YNFKEQ. The CDR3 has 14 residues. Trimming removed 0 bases from V and 4 bases from J, with 10 bases in between.

The chain links TRBV28 to TRBJ2-5, with 15 bases fitting TRBD2. Germline assignment: CDR1 MDHEN and CDR2 SYDVKM. The CDR3 extends over 16 amino acids. The J segment lost 7 bases and the V segment lost 5 bases, leaving 8 bases of the junction unmatched. This CDR3 reads CASSRRGLAGGTTQYF. CDR3 nucleotides: TGTGCCAGCAGTCGCCGCGGACTAGCGGGGGGGACGACCCAGTACTTC. The whole variable domain, remainder taken from reference TRBV28 and TRBJ2-5, is DVKVTQSSRYLVKRTGEKVFLECVQDMDHENMFWYRQDPGLGLRLIYFSYDVKMKEKGDIPEGYSVSREKKERFSLILESASTNQTSMYLCASSRRGLAGGTTQYFGPGTRLLVL.

This clone was detected only a few times. This sequence joins TRBV6-6 and TRBJ2-4, with TRBD2 identical over 14 bases. Germline lookup yields CDR1 MNHNY and CDR2 SVGAGI (reference sequence). V lost 6 bases, J lost 7 bases, and 5 bases stayed unmatched. This CDR3 comprises 15 residues. The CDR3 reads CASRPGTSGSNIQYF. As DNA, the CDR3 is TGTGCCAGCAGACCCGGGACTAGCGGGAGTAACATTCAGTACTTC.

This clone was counted a single time. The CDR3 protein is CAWSRDRVVSGYEQYF. DNA of the CDR3: TGTGCCTGGAGCCGGGACAGGGTAGTATCGGGGTACGAGCAGTACTTC. The rearrangement uses TRBV30 and TRBJ2-7; TRBD1 matches at 9 bases. This CDR3 contains 16 residues. Trimming cost V 3 bases and J 4 bases; bases outside gene matches: 13. In germline, CDR1 is GTSNPN, CDR2 SVGIG (reference sequence).

The chain combines TRBV29-1 with TRBJ1-1, with TRBD1 matching over 11 bases. Looked up from germline, CDR1 is SQVTM and CDR2 is ANQGSEA. V lost 6 bases to trimming and J lost 2 bases; unmatched junction nucleotides: 2. This CDR3 region has 13 residues. The CDR3 bases are TGCAGCGTGGACAGGGGGCAAAACACTGAAGCTTTCTTT. Amino acid sequence: CSVDRGQNTEAFF. Based on the CDR3 plus reference TRBV29-1 and TRBJ1-1, the full variable domain is SAVISQKPSRDICQRGTSLTIQCQVDSQVTMMFWYRQQPGQSLTLIATANQGSEATYESGFVIDKFPISRPNLTFSTLTVSNMSPEDSSIYLCSVDRGQNTEAFFGQGTRLTVV.

This clone was seen once. This chain uses TRBV20-1 with TRBJ2-1; D gene uncertain. The CDR3 loop spans 10 amino acids. Germline CDR1 is DFQATT and CDR2 is SNEGSKA (reference sequence). V was clipped by 3 bases and J by 7 bases, with 4 bases between them. Written as DNA, the CDR3 is TGCAGTGCTAGTATGAATGAGCAGTTCTTC. Translating it yields CSASMNEQFF.

The chain recombines TRBV2 with TRBJ1-2, with D tentatively TRBD1 (6 bases). CDR1 is SNHLY and CDR2 is FYNNEI in the germline V gene. Deletions cut 7 bases from V and 4 bases from J, with 16 bases between. CDR3 length: 14 residues. CDR3 sequence reads: CASTGQLIPYGYTF. The CDR3 DNA reads as TGTGCCAGCACTGGACAGCTTATTCCCTATGGCTACACCTTC.